This passage covers 4 T cell receptor beta chains from one sample sequenced in a study of T cell changes during pregnancy in multiple sclerosis. The repertoire was sequenced with immunoSEQ multiplex PCR; TCRdb's copy has only in-frame clones and lacks some. The sample shows about 66,000 clones, about 91% of them seen only once. The source material was CD8+ T cells from peripheral blood mononuclear cells, sampled before pregnancy. These receptors all stem from a female donor with multiple sclerosis, enrolled in a pregnancy study.

The gene calls are TRBV2 and TRBJ1-1; TRBD1 matches at 8 bases. This CDR3 is built from 15 residues. Germline lookup yields CDR1 SNHLY and CDR2 FYNNEI. Trimming took 5 bases from V and 7 from J; bases not matched to a gene: 12. The CDR3 here is CASSNNRDRRDEAFF. In DNA, the CDR3 is TGTGCCAGCAGTAATAACCGGGACAGGCGGGATGAAGCTTTCTTT. Full variable domain (remainder filled in from reference TRBV2 and TRBJ1-1): EPEVTQTPSHQVTQMGQEVILRCVPISNHLYFYWYRQILGQKVEFLVSFYNNEISEKSEIFDDQFSVERPDGSNFTLKIRSTKLEDSAMYFCASSNNRDRRDEAFFGQGTRLTVV.

The count of this clone is one. This chain joins TRBV6-4 and TRBJ2-1; D is possibly TRBD2 (6 bases). Germline V gene sequence: CDR1 MRHNA, CDR2 SNTAGT. This CDR3 has 13 amino acids. V shed 8 bases and J shed 2 bases, with 10 bases lying between them. The CDR3 is CASSAGPYNEQFF. CDR3 coding DNA: TGTGCCAGCTCTGCGGGGCCCTACAATGAGCAGTTCTTC.

The DNA of the CDR3 is TGTGCCAGCAGCCAGGAGCGGGACCACTACGAGCAGTACTTC. Protein product: CASSQERDHYEQYF. This chain connects TRBV5-4 to TRBJ2-7; 7 positions agree with TRBD2. CDR1 SGHNT and CDR2 YYREEE come from the germline V gene (reference sequence). The CDR3 runs to 14 residues. V lost 4 bases, J lost 3 bases, and 7 bases stayed unmatched.

The chain carries TRBV11-2 and TRBJ2-1; a weak D match, TRBD2 (5 bases). The CDR3 sequence is 12 residues long. CDR1 is SGHAT, CDR2 FQNNGV, per germline. Trimming took 2 bases from V and 6 from J, leaving 5 bases between them. The CDR3 reads CASSLTSNEQFF. In DNA form, the CDR3 reads TGTGCCAGCAGCTTAACTAGCAATGAGCAGTTCTTC.